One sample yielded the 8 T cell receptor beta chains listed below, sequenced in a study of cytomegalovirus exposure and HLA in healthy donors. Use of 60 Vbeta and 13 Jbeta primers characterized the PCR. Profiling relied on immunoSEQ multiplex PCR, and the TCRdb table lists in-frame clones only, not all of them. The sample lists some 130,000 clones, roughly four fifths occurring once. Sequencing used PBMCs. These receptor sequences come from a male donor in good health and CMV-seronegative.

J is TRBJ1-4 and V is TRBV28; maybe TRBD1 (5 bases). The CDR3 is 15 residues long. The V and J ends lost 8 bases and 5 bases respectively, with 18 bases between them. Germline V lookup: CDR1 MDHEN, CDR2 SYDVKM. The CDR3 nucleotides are TGTGCCAGCTCCTCGCGGGGGGAGGGAAATGAAAAACTGTTTTTT. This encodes CASSSRGEGNEKLFF.

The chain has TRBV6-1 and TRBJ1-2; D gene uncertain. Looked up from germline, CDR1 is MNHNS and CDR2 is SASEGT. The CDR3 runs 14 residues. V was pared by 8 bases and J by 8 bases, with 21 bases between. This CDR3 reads CASLIGGNGGGYTF. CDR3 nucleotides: TGTGCCAGCCTCATCGGAGGGAATGGTGGCGGCTACACCTTC.

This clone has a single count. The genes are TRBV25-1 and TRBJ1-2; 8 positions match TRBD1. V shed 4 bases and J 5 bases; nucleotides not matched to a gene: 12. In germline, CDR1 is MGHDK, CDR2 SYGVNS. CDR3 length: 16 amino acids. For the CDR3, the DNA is TGTGCCAGCAGTGCTCCCGGGTCCGGGACAGGATATGGCTACACCTTC. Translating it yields CASSAPGSGTGYGYTF.

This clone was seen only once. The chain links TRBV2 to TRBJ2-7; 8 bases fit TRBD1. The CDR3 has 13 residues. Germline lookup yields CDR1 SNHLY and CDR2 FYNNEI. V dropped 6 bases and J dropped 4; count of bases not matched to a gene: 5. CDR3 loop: CASSRTGPYEQYF. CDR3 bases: TGTGCCAGCAGCAGGACAGGGCCTTACGAGCAGTACTTC.

CDR3 amino acids: CASSLGVTGGLNEQFF. The CDR3 bases are TGTGCCAGCAGCTTGGGGGTGACAGGGGGCTTGAATGAGCAGTTCTTC. The chain links TRBV5-4 to TRBJ2-1; 10 bases agree with TRBD1. Germline trimming cut 0 bases from V and 7 bases from J; bases unmatched to any gene: 7. The length of the CDR3 is 16 residues. CDR1 is SGHNT and CDR2 is YYREEE in the germline V gene (reference sequence).

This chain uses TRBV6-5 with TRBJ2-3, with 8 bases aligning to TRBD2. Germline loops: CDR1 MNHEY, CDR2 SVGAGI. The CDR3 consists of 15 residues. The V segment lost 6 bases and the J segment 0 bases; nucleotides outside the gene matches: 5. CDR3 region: CASRSPGGSTDTQYF. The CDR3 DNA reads TGTGCCAGCAGGTCCCCGGGAGGGAGCACAGATACGCAGTATTTT.

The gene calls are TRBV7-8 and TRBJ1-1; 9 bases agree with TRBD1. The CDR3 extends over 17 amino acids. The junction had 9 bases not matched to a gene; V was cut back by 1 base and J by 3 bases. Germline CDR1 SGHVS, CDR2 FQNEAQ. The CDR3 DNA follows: TGTGCCAGCAGCTTAGGGGCACAGGGGGCTTTCGACACTGAAGCTTTCTTT. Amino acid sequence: CASSLGAQGAFDTEAFF.

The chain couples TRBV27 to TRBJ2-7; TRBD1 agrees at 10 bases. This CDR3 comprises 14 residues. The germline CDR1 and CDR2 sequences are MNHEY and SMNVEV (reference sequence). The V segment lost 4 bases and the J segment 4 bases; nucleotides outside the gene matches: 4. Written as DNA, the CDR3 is TGTGCCAGCAGTTACGGGACAGGGGAGTACGAGCAGTACTTC. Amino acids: CASSYGTGEYEQYF.